These T cell receptor beta chains were read from a single sample in a study of T-cell reconstitution after alpha-beta-depleted transplantation in children. TCRdb reprocessed the PCR reads via MiXCR and lists one record per CDR3 protein. The sample consists of some 530,000 distinct CDR3 sequences, approximately 12% of them appearing once. Material: PBMCs from the stem cell graft donor, obtained from the stem cell graft. All receptors derive from a human donor who donated a stem cell graft to a child with combined immunodeficiency. Each CDR3 is given with its conserved first and last residue. D genes are given only for firm matches. Not every row has a clone size; where given, it reads once, few, many or a size class.

d_call: TRBD1
j_call: TRBJ1-5
v_call: TRBV12-3/TRBV12-4
clone_size: -
cdr3_nt: TGTGCCAGCAGTTCCCAGGGGGCGTATCAGCCCCAGCATTTT
cdr3_aa: CASSSQGAYQPQHF

d_call: -
j_call: TRBJ1-5
v_call: TRBV5-6
clone_size: few
cdr3_nt: TGTGCCAGCAGCCAAGGACCTACTAGCAATCAGCCCCAGCATTTT
cdr3_aa: CASSQGPTSNQPQHF

d_call: -
j_call: TRBJ2-7
v_call: TRBV12-3/TRBV12-4
clone_size: many
cdr3_nt: TGTGCCAGCAGTTTCAGCCCAACGCCTATTTACGAGCAGTACTTC
cdr3_aa: CASSFSPTPIYEQYF

d_call: -
j_call: TRBJ2-5
v_call: TRBV11-3
clone_size: few
cdr3_nt: TGTGCCAGCATTGGACAGTTCCAAGAGACCCAGTACTTC
cdr3_aa: CASIGQFQETQYF

d_call: -
j_call: TRBJ2-7
v_call: TRBV5-6
clone_size: -
cdr3_nt: TGTGCCAGCAGCCCAACAATAGCCCGGGGCCCCTACGAGCAGTACTTC
cdr3_aa: CASSPTIARGPYEQYF

d_call: -
j_call: TRBJ2-3
v_call: TRBV12-3/TRBV12-4
clone_size: few
cdr3_nt: TGTGCCAGCAGTCAATATAGCGGCTGGGTGCATTTT
cdr3_aa: CASSQYSGWVHF

d_call: -
j_call: TRBJ1-1
v_call: TRBV29-1
clone_size: many
cdr3_nt: TGCAGCGCTGGAGGGATTAGGGGCACTGAAGCTTTCTTT
cdr3_aa: CSAGGIRGTEAFF

d_call: -
j_call: TRBJ2-7
v_call: TRBV7-8
clone_size: -
cdr3_nt: TGTGCCAGCAGCTTAGTGGTCGGTAACTACGAGCAGTACTTC
cdr3_aa: CASSLVVGNYEQYF

d_call: TRBD1
j_call: TRBJ2-6
v_call: TRBV5-1
clone_size: few
cdr3_nt: TGCGCCAGCAGCTTGGTGGGGACAGGGGCTGGGGCCAACGTCCTGACTTTC
cdr3_aa: CASSLVGTGAGANVLTF

d_call: TRBD2
j_call: TRBJ2-7
v_call: TRBV12-3/TRBV12-4
clone_size: few
cdr3_nt: TGTGCCAGCAGTGGGGCGGGGGAGTTCTACGAGCAGTACTTC
cdr3_aa: CASSGAGEFYEQYF

d_call: -
j_call: TRBJ2-7
v_call: TRBV29-1
clone_size: many
cdr3_nt: TGCAGCGTCGGAAGGGACTCCTACGAGCAGTACTTC
cdr3_aa: CSVGRDSYEQYF

d_call: -
j_call: TRBJ2-1
v_call: TRBV12-3/TRBV12-4
clone_size: many
cdr3_nt: TGTGCCAGCAGTTTTAGGCGTGAGCAGTTCTTC
cdr3_aa: CASSFRREQFF

d_call: -
j_call: TRBJ2-7
v_call: TRBV18
clone_size: -
cdr3_nt: TGTGCCAGCTCACCTCTCTCCACCTACGAGCAGTACTTC
cdr3_aa: CASSPLSTYEQYF

d_call: TRBD1
j_call: TRBJ2-4
v_call: TRBV12-5
clone_size: -
cdr3_nt: TGTGCTAGTGGTTTGGAAACAGGGGGCAACATTCAGTACTTC
cdr3_aa: CASGLETGGNIQYF

d_call: TRBD1
j_call: TRBJ2-3
v_call: TRBV11-2
clone_size: many
cdr3_nt: TGTGCCAGCAGCGACCGGGACAGCCTCACAGATACGCAGTATTTT
cdr3_aa: CASSDRDSLTDTQYF

d_call: -
j_call: TRBJ2-7
v_call: TRBV7-2
clone_size: few
cdr3_nt: TGTGCCAGCAGCTTCTCACGGAGTACTTCCTACGAGCAGTACTTC
cdr3_aa: CASSFSRSTSYEQYF

d_call: -
j_call: TRBJ2-2
v_call: TRBV6-2/TRBV6-3
clone_size: few
cdr3_nt: TGTGCCAGCAGGAGGAGGGGTTTCGCGAACACCGGGGAGCTGTTTTTT
cdr3_aa: CASRRRGFANTGELFF

d_call: -
j_call: TRBJ2-7
v_call: TRBV29-1
clone_size: -
cdr3_nt: TGCAGCGTTGAAGATAACCGGGACCACGAGCAGTACTTC
cdr3_aa: CSVEDNRDHEQYF

d_call: TRBD2
j_call: TRBJ2-5
v_call: TRBV5-1
clone_size: -
cdr3_nt: TGCGCCAGCAGCTTGGCCCCTACTAGCGGACAGACCCAGTACTTC
cdr3_aa: CASSLAPTSGQTQYF

d_call: -
j_call: TRBJ1-5
v_call: TRBV20-1
clone_size: -
cdr3_nt: TGCAGTGCTCGGACGAATAGCAATCAGCCCCAGCATTTT
cdr3_aa: CSARTNSNQPQHF

d_call: TRBD2
j_call: TRBJ2-1
v_call: TRBV24-1
clone_size: -
cdr3_nt: TGTGCCACCAGTGACACTAGCGGGGGCCAATACAATGAGCAGTTCTTC
cdr3_aa: CATSDTSGGQYNEQFF

d_call: -
j_call: TRBJ1-2
v_call: TRBV5-1
clone_size: -
cdr3_nt: TGCGCCAGCAGCTTGGAACGGCCCCCCGGGAATCGCTACACCTTC
cdr3_aa: CASSLERPPGNRYTF

d_call: -
j_call: TRBJ2-2
v_call: TRBV27
clone_size: -
cdr3_nt: TGTGCCAGCAGTTTATCCGGTGGGGCGTCCCGCCGGGAGCTGTTTTTT
cdr3_aa: CASSLSGGASRRELFF

d_call: -
j_call: TRBJ2-1
v_call: TRBV21-1
clone_size: -
cdr3_nt: TGTGCCAGCTCCCCGACTAGCGGGATCAGTTATGAGCAGTTCTTC
cdr3_aa: CASSPTSGISYEQFF

d_call: -
j_call: TRBJ2-1
v_call: TRBV7-3
clone_size: few
cdr3_nt: TGTGCCAGCAGCCTTGACCCGGACCTATCCTACAATGAGCAGTTCTTC
cdr3_aa: CASSLDPDLSYNEQFF

d_call: -
j_call: TRBJ2-2
v_call: TRBV6-2/TRBV6-3
clone_size: many
cdr3_nt: TGTGCCCACCGGGGGGCGCTTGCCGGGGAGCTGTTTTTT
cdr3_aa: CAHRGALAGELFF